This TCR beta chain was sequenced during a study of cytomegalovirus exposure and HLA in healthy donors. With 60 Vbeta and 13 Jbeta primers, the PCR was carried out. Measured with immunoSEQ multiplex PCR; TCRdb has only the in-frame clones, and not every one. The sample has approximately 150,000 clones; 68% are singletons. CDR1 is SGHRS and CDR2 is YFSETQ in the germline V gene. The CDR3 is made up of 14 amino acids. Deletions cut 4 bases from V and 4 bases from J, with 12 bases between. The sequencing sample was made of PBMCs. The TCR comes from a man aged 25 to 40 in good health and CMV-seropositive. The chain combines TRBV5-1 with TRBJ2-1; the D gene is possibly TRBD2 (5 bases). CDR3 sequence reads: CASSEDRGYNEQFF. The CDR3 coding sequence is TGCGCCAGCAGCGAGGATCGAGGGTACAATGAGCAGTTCTTC.